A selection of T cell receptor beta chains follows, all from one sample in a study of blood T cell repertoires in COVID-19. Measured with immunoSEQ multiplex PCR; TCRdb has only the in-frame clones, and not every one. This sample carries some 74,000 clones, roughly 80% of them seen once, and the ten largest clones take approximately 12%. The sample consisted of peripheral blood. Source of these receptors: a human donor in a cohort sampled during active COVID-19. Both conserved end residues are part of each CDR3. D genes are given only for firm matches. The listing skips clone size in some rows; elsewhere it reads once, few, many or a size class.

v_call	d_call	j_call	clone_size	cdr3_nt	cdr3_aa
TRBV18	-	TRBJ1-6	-	TGTGCCAGCTCACCAGACAGCAATTCACCCCTCCACTTT	CASSPDSNSPLHF
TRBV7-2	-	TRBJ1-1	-	TGTGCCAGCAGCTTAGTGGCAGGGGCAGGGAACACTGAAGCTTTCTTT	CASSLVAGAGNTEAFF
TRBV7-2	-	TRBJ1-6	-	TGTGCCAGCAGCCCCGGGGGGGGCCGGAATTCACCCCTCCACTTT	CASSPGGGRNSPLHF
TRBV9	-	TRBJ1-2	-	TGTGCCAGCAGCCGCGCAGGGTATGGCTACACCTTC	CASSRAGYGYTF
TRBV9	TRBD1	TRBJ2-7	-	TGTGCCAGCAGCCCGGGACAGGGTATTTACGAGCAGTACTTC	CASSPGQGIYEQYF
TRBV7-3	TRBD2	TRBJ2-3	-	TGTGCCAGCAGCTTAGACGGGCAAACGACTAGCACCGATACGCAGTATTTT	CASSLDGQTTSTDTQYF
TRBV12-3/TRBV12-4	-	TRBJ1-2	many	TGTGCCAGCAGCAATCAGGGTGGTGGCTACACCTTC	CASSNQGGGYTF
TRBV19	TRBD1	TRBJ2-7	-	TGTGCCAGTAGCCTCCGGGACAGGGTCGGCGAGCAGTACTTC	CASSLRDRVGEQYF
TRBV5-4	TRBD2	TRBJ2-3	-	TGTGCCAGCAGCACAGGGGCCGCGGGAGGGGGCACAGATACGCAGTATTTT	CASSTGAAGGGTDTQYF
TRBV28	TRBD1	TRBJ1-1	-	TGTGCCAGCAGCCTAAGACAGGGTAAAGCTTTCTTT	CASSLRQGKAFF
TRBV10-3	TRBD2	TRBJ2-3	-	TGTGCCATCAGTGAGTCGGGGACTAGCGGAAGCACAGATACGCAGTATTTT	CAISESGTSGSTDTQYF
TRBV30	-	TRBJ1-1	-	TGTGCCTGGAGTGGGGGCAGTACTGAAGCTTTCTTT	CAWSGGSTEAFF
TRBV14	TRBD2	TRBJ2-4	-	TGTGCCAGCAGCCAAGATCCCCTAGCGGGGTCCTCACCCATTCAGTACTTC	CASSQDPLAGSSPIQYF
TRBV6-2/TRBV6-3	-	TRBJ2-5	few	TGTGCCAGCAGTTACTCGATGTCTTCGGGAGAGACCCAGTACTTC	CASSYSMSSGETQYF
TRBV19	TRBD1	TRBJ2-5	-	TGTGCCAGTATGGGACAGGGGTGGGGAGAGACCCAGTACTTC	CASMGQGWGETQYF
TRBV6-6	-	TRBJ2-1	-	TGTGCCAGCAGTTACTCGTTCGGGCAGTTCTTC	CASSYSFGQFF